This TCR beta chain was documented in a study of blood T cell repertoires in COVID-19. Donors in Cohort 3 counted as recovered after two negative PCRs, clearance, or symptom resolution. As processed by the authors: Reference gene primer amplification gave estimated nucleated cell counts. TCRdb keeps only in-frame clones here, not all; method: immunoSEQ multiplex PCR. From that table come the V and J calls and clone size; the DNA was used to work out D and trimming. The sample carries over 120,000 clones, approximately 87% recorded once. The CDR3 sequence is 15 residues long. Trimming left V 1 base short and J 1 base short, with 10 bases between. Germline assignment: CDR1 SGHDN and CDR2 FVKESK.

This TCR was sampled from a man aged 55 to 70 who had recovered from COVID-19. This chain connects TRBV14 to TRBJ2-5; unclear D gene. The specimen sequenced was PBMCs or T cells enriched from blood (not recorded which). This chain's CDR3 is CASSQVNLFQETQYF. The CDR3 DNA sequence: TGTGCCAGCAGCCAAGTTAATCTGTTCCAAGAGACCCAGTACTTC.